The present entry profiles one TCR beta chain with its context. The data belong to a study of CD8+CD57+ T cells in acquired aplastic anemia. Individuals selected for sequencing had exhibited CD8+CD57+ cell expansion on flow cytometry. Trimming pared 7 bases from V and 5 bases from J, leaving 9 bases between. CDR3 length: 11 amino acids. Profiling of TCR beta VDJ combinations and CDR3 sequences used genomic DNA as template. Each CDR3 protein gets one entry after TCRdb re-called the reads with MiXCR. This table has over 150,000 distinct CDR3 sequences, 63% appearing once. The sequenced sample was sorted CD4+, CD8+, or CD8+CD57+ T cells (not recorded which) from PBMCs. The chain uses TRBV12-3 or TRBV12-4 and TRBJ2-7; weak D call: TRBD2 (5 bases). This TCR derives from a human donor with aplastic anemia. CDR3: CASTAGDEQYF. CDR3 nucleotide sequence: TGTGCCAGCACTGCCGGGGACGAGCAGTACTTC.